This TCR beta chain was identified in a study of CD8 T cells in ankylosing spondylitis. Study results and limitations: Certain motif variants had earlier appeared in reactive arthritis synovial fluid and blood. A TCR beta motif of 7 to 9 highly homologous variants seemed to mark ankylosing spondylitis blood. Reported data indicate significant enrichment of disease-linked clones within matched ankylosing spondylitis synovial fluid.

The ends were cut back, 6 bases at V and 3 bases at J, with 11 bases in the middle. Germline V CDR1 and CDR2: MNHNS, SASEGT. The CDR3 consists of 13 residues. As regards this clonotype: Its antigen is unidentified.

Libraries for TCR beta were made by quantitative 5'-RACE with molecular barcodes. TCRdb used MiXCR to reprocess the 5' RACE reads, holding one entry per CDR3 protein. This table has more than 400,000 distinct CDR3 sequences, roughly 5.3% appearing once. V is TRBV6-1 and J is TRBJ1-2, with D unclear. The specimen was blood, either unsorted or a sorted T cell fraction (not recorded which). This TCR came from a male donor with ankylosing spondylitis. The CDR3 DNA is TGTGCCAGCAGCTCGTCGGTCTACTATGGCTACACCTTC. The encoded protein is CASSSSVYYGYTF.